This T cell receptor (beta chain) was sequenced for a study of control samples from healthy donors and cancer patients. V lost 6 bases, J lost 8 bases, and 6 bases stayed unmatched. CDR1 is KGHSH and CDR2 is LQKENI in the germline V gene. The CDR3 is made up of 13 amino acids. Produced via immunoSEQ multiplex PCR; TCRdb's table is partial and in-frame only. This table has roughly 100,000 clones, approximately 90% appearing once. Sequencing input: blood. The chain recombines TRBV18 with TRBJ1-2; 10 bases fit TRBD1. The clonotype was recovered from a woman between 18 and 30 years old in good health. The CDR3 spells CASSPTGGRGYTF. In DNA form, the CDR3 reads TGTGCCAGCTCGCCGACAGGGGGCCGCGGCTACACCTTC.